This T cell receptor beta chain was identified in a study of shared clonotypes between healthy human individuals. The overall study: Per donor, CD8 memory used one plate, CD8 naive used two, CD4 memory used three and CD4 naive used three.

The CDR3 contains 14 residues. CDR1 is MDHEN, CDR2 SYDVKM, per germline. V lost 7 bases and J 1 base, leaving 13 bases between the germline ends. Donors, healthy HIV-negative adults, lacked recent acute infections or vaccinations. Division of CD4+ cells produced a CD45RA+ naive subset and a CD45RA-negative memory subset. The repertoire was sequenced with immunoSEQ multiplex PCR; TCRdb's copy has only in-frame clones and lacks some. The table includes approximately 1,000,000 clones, approximately 80% detected once. Worth noting for this clone: What it binds is unknown.

General observations from the study: Non-shared clonotypes had lower generation probabilities than clonotypes shared by all four sorted-subset donors.

The clonotype was recovered from a man younger than 30 in good health. Some clones in this sample may be carry-over from other donors' samples. V is TRBV28 and J is TRBJ2-5; D is unresolved. The sample comprised memory CD4+ T cells from PBMCs. Specified subset: CD45RA-negative fraction. The CDR3 DNA sequence: TGTGCCAGCACCCCGGGCCGGCTCCAAGAGACCCAGTACTTC. As protein: CASTPGRLQETQYF. The full variable domain, completed using reference TRBV28 and TRBJ2-5, is DVKVTQSSRYLVKRTGEKVFLECVQDMDHENMFWYRQDPGLGLRLIYFSYDVKMKEKGDIPEGYSVSREKKERFSLILESASTNQTSMYLCASTPGRLQETQYFGPGTRLLVL.